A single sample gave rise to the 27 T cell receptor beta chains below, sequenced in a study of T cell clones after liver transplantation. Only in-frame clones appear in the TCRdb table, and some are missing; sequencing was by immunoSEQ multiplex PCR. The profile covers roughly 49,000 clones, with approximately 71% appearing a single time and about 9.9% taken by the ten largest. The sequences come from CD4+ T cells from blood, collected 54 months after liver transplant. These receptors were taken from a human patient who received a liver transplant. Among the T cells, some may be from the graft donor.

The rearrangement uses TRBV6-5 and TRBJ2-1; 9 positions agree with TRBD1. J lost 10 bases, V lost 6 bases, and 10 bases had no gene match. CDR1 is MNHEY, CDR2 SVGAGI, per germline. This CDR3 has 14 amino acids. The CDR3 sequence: CASRTGGGLAEQFF. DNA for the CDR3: TGTGCCAGCAGGACAGGGGGAGGGTTAGCAGAGCAGTTCTTC.

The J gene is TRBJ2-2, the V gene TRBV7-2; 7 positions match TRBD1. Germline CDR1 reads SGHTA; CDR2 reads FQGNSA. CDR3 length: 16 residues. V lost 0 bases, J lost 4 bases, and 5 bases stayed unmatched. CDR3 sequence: CASSLAGDRPTGELFF. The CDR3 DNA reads TGTGCCAGCAGCTTAGCGGGGGACAGACCCACCGGGGAGCTGTTTTTT.

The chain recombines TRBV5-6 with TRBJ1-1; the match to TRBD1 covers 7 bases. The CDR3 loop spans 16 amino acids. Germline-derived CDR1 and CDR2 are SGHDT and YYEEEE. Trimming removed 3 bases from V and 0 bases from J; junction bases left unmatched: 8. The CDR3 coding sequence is TGTGCCAGCAGCTCTGACAGGGCTTGGGTGAACACTGAAGCTTTCTTT. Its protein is CASSSDRAWVNTEAFF. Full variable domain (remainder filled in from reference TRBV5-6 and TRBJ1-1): DAGVTQSPTHLIKTRGQQVTLRCSPKSGHDTVSWYQQALGQGPQFIFQYYEEEERQRGNFPDRFSGHQFPNYSSELNVNALLLGDSALYLCASSSDRAWVNTEAFFGQGTRLTVV.

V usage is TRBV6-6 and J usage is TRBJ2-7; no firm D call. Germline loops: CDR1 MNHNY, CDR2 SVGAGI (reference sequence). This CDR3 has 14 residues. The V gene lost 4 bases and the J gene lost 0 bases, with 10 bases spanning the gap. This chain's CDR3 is CASSSSMNSYEQYF. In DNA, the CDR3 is TGTGCCAGCAGTTCCTCAATGAACTCCTACGAGCAGTACTTC.

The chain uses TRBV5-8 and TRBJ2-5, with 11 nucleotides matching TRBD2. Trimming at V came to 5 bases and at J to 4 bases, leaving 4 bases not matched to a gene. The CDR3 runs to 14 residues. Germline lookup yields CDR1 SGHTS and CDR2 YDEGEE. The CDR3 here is CASSRSGGGETQYF. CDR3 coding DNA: TGTGCCAGCAGTCGTAGCGGGGGGGGAGAGACCCAGTACTTC.

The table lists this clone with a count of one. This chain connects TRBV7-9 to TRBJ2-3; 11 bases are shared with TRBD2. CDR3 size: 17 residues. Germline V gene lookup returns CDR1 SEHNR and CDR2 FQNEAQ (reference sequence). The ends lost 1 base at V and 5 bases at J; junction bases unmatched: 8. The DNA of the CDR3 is TGTGCCAGCAGCTTAGAGCTTAGCGGGGGGGCCGGAGATACGCAGTATTTT. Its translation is CASSLELSGGAGDTQYF. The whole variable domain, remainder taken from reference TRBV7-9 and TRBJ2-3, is DTGVSQNPRHKITKRGQNVTFRCDPISEHNRLYWYRQTLGQGPEFLTYFQNEAQLEKSRLLSDRFSAERPKGSFSTLEIQRTEQGDSAMYLCASSLELSGGAGDTQYFGPGTRLTVL.

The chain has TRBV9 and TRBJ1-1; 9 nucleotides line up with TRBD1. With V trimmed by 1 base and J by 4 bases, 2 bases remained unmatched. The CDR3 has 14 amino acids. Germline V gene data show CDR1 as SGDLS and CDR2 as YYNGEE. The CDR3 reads CASSVTGGITEAFF. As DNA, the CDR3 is TGTGCCAGCAGCGTAACAGGGGGCATCACTGAAGCTTTCTTT.

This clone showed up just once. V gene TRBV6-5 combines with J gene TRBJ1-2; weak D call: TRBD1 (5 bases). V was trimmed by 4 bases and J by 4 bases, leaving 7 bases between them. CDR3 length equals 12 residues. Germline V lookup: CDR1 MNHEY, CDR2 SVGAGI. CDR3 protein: CASSLQVYGYTF. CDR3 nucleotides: TGTGCCAGCAGTTTACAGGTCTATGGCTACACCTTC.

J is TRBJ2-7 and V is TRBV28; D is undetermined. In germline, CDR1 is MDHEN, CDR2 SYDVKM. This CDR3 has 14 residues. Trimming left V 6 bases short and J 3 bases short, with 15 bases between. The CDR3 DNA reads TGTGCCAGCAGCCCCCCCCGGAAGTACTACGAGCAGTACTTC. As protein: CASSPPRKYYEQYF. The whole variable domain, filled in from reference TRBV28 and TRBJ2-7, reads DVKVTQSSRYLVKRTGEKVFLECVQDMDHENMFWYRQDPGLGLRLIYFSYDVKMKEKGDIPEGYSVSREKKERFSLILESASTNQTSMYLCASSPPRKYYEQYFGPGTRLTVT.

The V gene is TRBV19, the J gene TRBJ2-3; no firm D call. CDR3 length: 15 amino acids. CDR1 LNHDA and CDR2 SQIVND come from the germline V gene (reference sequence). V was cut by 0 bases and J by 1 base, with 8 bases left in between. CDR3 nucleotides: TGTGCCAGTAGTATAGAACGTCTTGGCACAGATACGCAGTATTTT. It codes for CASSIERLGTDTQYF.

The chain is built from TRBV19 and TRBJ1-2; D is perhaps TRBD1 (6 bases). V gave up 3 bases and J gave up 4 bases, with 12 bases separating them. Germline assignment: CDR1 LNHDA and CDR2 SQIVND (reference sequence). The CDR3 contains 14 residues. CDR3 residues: CASSIHREPYGYTF. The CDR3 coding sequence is TGTGCCAGTAGTATCCACAGGGAACCCTATGGCTACACCTTC.

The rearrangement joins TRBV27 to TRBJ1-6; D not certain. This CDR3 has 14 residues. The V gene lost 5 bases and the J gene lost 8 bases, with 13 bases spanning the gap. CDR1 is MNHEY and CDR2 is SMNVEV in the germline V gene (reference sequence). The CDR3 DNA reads TGTGCCAGCAGTCTCCACCCACCCGATTCACCCCTCCACTTT. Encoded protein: CASSLHPPDSPLHF.

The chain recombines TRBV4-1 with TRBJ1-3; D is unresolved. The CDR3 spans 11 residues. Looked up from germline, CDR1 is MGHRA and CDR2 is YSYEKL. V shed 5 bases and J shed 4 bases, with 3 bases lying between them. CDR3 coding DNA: TGCGCCAGCAGCTCAGGAAACACCATATATTTT. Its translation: CASSSGNTIYF.

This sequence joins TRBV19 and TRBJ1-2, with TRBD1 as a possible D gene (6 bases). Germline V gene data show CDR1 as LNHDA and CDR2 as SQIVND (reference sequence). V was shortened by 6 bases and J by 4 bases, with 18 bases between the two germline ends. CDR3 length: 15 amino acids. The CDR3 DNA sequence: TGTGCCAGTAGCAAGACAGGCAGCGGGGGCTATGGCTACACCTTC. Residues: CASSKTGSGGYGYTF.

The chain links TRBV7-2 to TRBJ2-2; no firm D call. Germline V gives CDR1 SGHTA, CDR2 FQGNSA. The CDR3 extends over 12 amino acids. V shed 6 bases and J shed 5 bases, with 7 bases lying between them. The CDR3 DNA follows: TGTGCCAGCAGATCGATGACCGGGGAGCTGTTTTTT. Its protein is CASRSMTGELFF.

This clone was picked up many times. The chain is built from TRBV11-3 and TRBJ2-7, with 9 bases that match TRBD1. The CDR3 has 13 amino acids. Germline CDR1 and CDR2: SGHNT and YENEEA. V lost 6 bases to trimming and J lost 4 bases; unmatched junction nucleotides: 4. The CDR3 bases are TGTGCCAGCAGTCCCGGGACAGGGTACGAGCAGTACTTC. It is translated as CASSPGTGYEQYF. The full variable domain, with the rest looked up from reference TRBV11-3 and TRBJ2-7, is EAGVVQSPRYKIIEKKQPVAFWCNPISGHNTLYWYLQNLGQGPELLIRYENEEAVDDSQLPKDRFSAERLKGVDSTLKIQPAELGDSAVYLCASSPGTGYEQYFGPGTRLTVT.

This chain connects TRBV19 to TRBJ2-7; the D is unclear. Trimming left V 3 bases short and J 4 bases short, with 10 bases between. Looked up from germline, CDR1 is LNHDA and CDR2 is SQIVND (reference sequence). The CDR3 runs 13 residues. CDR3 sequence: CASSIGGSYEQYF. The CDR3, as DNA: TGTGCCAGTAGTATCGGTGGCAGTTACGAGCAGTACTTC.

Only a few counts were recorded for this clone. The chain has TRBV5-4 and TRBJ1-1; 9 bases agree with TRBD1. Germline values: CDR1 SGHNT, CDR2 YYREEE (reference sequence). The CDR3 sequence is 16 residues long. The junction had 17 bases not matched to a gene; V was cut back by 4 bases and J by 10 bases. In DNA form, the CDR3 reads TGTGCCAGCAGCCTCGGAGGCCCCGGGACAGGGAAAGGAGCTTTCTTT. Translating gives CASSLGGPGTGKGAFF.

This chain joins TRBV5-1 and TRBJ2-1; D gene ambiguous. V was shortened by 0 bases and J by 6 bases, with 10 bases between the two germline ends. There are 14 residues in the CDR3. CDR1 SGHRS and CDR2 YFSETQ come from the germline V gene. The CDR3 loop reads CASSLARNFNEQFF. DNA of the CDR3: TGCGCCAGCAGCTTGGCCAGGAACTTCAATGAGCAGTTCTTC. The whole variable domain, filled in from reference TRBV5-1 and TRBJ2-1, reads KAGVTQTPRYLIKTRGQQVTLSCSPISGHRSVSWYQQTPGQGLQFLFEYFSETQRNKGNFPGRFSGRQFSNSRSEMNVSTLELGDSALYLCASSLARNFNEQFFGPGTRLTVL.

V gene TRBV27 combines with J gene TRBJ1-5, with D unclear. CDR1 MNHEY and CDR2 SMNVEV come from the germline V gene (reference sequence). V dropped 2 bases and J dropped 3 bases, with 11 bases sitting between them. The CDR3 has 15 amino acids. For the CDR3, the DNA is TGTGCCAGCAGTTTAAAGAGACGGGACAATCAGCCCCAGCATTTT. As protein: CASSLKRRDNQPQHF.

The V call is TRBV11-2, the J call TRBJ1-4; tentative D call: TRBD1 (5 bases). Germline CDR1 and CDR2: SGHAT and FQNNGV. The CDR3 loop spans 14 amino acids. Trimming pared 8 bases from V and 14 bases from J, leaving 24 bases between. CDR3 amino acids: CASASLAGREGLFF. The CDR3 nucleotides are TGTGCCAGCGCCAGCTTAGCAGGACGCGAGGGGCTGTTTTTT.

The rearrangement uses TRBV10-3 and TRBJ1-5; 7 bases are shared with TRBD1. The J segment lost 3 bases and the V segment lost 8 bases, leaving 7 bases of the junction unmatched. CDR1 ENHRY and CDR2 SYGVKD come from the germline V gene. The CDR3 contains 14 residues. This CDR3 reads CAIGEGQPNQPQHF. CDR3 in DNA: TGTGCCATCGGGGAGGGACAGCCCAATCAGCCCCAGCATTTT.

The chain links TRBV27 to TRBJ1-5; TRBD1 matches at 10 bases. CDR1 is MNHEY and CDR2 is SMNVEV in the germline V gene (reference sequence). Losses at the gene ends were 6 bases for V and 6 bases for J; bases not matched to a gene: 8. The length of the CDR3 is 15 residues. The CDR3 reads CASSLTGGFAQPQHF. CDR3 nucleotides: TGTGCCAGCAGCCTGACAGGGGGCTTCGCTCAGCCCCAGCATTTT.

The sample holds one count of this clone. The CDR3 coding sequence is TGTGCCAGCAGTTATGGAGGGGCAAGGAAACTGTTTTTT. Translated, it gives CASSYGGARKLFF. The V and J genes are TRBV6-5 and TRBJ1-4; a possible D gene is TRBD1 (5 bases). This CDR3 is built from 13 residues. Trimming pared 3 bases from V and 11 bases from J, leaving 13 bases between. Germline assignment: CDR1 MNHEY and CDR2 SVGAGI.

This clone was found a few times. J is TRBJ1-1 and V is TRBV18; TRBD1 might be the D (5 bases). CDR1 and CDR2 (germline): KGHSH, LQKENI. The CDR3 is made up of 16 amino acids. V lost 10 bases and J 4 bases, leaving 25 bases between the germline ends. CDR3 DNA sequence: TGTGCCACCCGCCGGGACGGAATGATATCGGGCACTGAAGCTTTCTTT. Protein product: CATRRDGMISGTEAFF.

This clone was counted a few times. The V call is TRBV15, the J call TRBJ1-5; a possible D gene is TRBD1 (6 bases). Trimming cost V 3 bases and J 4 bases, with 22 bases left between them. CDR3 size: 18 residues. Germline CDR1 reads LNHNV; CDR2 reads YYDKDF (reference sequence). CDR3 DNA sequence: TGTGCCACCAGCAGGGTCCCTTTGGGGGCAGCCCTTAATCAGCCCCAGCATTTT. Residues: CATSRVPLGAALNQPQHF. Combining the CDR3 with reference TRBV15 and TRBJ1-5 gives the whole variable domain DAMVIQNPRYQVTQFGKPVTLSCSQTLNHNVMYWYQQKSSQAPKLLFHYYDKDFNNEADTPDNFQSRRPNTSFCFLDIRSPGLGDTAMYLCATSRVPLGAALNQPQHFGDGTRLSIL.

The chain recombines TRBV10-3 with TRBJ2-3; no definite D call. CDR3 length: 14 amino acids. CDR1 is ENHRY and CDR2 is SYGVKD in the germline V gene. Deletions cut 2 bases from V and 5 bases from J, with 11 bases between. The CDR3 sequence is CAISETYGVDTQYF. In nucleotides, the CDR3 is TGTGCCATCAGTGAGACCTATGGGGTAGATACGCAGTATTTT.